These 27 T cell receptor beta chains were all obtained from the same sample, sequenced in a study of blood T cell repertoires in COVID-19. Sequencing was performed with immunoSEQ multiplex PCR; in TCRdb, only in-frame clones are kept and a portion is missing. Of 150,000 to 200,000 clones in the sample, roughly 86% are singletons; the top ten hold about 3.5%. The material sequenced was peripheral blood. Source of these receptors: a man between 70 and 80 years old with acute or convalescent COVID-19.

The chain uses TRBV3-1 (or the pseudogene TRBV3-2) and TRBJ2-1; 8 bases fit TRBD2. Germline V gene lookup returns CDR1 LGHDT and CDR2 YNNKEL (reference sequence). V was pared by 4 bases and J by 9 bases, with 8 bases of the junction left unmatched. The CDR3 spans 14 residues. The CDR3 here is CASSPPGLAGEQFF. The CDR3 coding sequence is TGTGCCAGCAGCCCACCCGGACTAGCTGGTGAGCAGTTCTTC.

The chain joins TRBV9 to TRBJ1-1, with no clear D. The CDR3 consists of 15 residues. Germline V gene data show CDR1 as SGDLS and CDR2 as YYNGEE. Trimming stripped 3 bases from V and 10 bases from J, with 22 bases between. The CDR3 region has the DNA TGTGCCAGCAGCGGACCGGGTCTTGAAGAGTTTGGAGCTTTCTTT. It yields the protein CASSGPGLEEFGAFF.

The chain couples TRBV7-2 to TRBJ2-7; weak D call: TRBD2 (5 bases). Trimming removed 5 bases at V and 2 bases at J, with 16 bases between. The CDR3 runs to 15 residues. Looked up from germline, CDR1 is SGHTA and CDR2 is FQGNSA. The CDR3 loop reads CASSPSPSGAYEQYF. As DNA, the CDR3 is TGTGCCAGCAGCCCCAGCCCCAGCGGCGCCTACGAGCAGTACTTC.

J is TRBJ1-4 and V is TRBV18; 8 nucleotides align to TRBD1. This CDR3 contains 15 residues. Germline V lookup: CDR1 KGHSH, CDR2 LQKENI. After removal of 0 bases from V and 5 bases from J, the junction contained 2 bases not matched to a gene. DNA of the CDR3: TGTGCCAGCTCACCACCTGCAGGGGGCAATGAAAAACTGTTTTTT. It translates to CASSPPAGGNEKLFF.

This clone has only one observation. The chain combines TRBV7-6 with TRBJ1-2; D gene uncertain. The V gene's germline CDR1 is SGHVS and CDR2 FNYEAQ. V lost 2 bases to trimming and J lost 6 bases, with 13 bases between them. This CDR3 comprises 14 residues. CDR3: CASSLSPPGHGYTF. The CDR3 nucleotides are TGTGCCAGCAGCTTATCCCCTCCAGGTCATGGCTACACCTTC.

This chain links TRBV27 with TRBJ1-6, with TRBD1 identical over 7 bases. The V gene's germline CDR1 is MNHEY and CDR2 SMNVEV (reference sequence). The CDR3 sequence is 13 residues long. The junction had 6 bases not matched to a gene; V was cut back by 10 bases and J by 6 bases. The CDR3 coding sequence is TGTGCCACCCACGGGACAGCTAATTCACCCCTCCACTTT. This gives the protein CATHGTANSPLHF.

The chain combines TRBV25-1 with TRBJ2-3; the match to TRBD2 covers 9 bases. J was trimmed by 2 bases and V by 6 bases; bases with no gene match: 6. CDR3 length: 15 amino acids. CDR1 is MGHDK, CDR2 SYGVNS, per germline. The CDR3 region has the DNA TGTGCCAGCAGAAGAACTAGCGGGTACACAGATACGCAGTATTTT. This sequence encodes CASRRTSGYTDTQYF.

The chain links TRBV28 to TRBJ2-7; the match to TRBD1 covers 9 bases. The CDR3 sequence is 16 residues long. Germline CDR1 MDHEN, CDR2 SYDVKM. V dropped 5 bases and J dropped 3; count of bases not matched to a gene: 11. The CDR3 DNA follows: TGTGCCAGCAGTCCCCCGGGACAGGGAGTACACTACGAGCAGTACTTC. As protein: CASSPPGQGVHYEQYF.

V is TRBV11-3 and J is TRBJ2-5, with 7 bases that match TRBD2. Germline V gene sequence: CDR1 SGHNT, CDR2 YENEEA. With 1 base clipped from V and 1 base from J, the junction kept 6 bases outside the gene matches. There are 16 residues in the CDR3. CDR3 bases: TGTGCCAGCAGCTTAGGACGGGAGGCCACCCAAGAGACCCAGTACTTC. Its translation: CASSLGREATQETQYF.

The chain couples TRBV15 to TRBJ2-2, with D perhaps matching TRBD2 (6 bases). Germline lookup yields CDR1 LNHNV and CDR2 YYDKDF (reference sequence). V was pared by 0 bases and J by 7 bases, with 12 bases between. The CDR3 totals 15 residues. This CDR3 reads CATSRDGGWDGELFF. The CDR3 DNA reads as TGTGCCACCAGCAGAGATGGGGGGTGGGACGGGGAGCTGTTTTTT.

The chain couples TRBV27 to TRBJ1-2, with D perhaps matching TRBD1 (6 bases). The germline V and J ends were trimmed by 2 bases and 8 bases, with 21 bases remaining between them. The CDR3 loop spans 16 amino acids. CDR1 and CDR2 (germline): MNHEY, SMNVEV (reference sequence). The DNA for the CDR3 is TGTGCCAGCAGTTTAAACAGGAGGGGGGGGATGGGAGGCTACACCTTC. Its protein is CASSLNRRGGMGGYTF.

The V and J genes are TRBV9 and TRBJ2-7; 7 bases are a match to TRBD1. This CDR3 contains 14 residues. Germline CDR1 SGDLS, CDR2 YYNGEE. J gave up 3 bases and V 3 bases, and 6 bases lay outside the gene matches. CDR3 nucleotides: TGTGCCAGCAGCGGCCCGGGACAGAGCTACGAGCAGTACTTC. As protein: CASSGPGQSYEQYF.

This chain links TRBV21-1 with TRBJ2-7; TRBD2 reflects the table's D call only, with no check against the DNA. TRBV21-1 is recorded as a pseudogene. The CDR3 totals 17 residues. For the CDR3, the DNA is TGTGCCAGCAGCAAATTTGGGTCGGGGGGGTCATCCTACGAGCAGTACTTC. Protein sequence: CASSKFGSGGSSYEQYF.

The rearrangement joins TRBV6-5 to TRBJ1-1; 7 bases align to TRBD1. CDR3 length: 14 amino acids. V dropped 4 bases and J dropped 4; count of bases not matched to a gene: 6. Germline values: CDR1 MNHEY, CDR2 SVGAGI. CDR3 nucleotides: TGTGCCAGCAGTTCGCTCACAGGGGCCACTGAAGCTTTCTTT. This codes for CASSSLTGATEAFF.

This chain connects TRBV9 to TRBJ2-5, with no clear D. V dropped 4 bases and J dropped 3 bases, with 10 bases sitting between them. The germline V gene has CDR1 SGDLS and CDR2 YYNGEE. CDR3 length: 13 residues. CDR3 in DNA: TGTGCCAGCAGCTTACTCCTAGAAGAGACCCAGTACTTC. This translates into CASSLLLEETQYF.

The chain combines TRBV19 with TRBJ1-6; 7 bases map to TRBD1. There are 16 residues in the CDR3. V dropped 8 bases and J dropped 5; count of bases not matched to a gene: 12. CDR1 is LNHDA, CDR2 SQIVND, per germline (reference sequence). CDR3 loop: CASSPRMGQNNSPLHF. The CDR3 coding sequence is TGTGCCAGTTCCCCTAGGATGGGACAGAATAATTCACCCCTCCACTTT. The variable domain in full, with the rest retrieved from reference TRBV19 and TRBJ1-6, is DGGITQSPKYLFRKEGQNVTLSCEQNLNHDAMYWYRQDPGQGLRLIYYSQIVNDFQKGDIAEGYSVSREKKESFPLTVTSAQKNPTAFYLCASSPRMGQNNSPLHFGNGTRLTVT.

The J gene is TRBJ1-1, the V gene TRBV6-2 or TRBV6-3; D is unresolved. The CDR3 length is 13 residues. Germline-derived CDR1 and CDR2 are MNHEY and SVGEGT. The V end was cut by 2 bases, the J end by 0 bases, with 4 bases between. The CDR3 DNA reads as TGTGCCAGCAGTTACATAATGAACACTGAAGCTTTCTTT. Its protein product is CASSYIMNTEAFF.

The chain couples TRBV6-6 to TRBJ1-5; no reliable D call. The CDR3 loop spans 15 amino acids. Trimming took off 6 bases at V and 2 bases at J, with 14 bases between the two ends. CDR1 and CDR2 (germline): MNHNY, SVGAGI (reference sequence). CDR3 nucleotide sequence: TGTGCCAGCAGCCCCGGACTCGGGGGCAATCAGCCCCAGCATTTT. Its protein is CASSPGLGGNQPQHF.

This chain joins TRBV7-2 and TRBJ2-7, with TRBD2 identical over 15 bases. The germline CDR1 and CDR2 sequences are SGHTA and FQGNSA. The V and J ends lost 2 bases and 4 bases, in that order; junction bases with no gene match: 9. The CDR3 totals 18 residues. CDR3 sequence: CASSLFWTSGGAVYEQYF. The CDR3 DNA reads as TGTGCCAGCAGCTTATTCTGGACTAGCGGGGGGGCAGTTTACGAGCAGTACTTC.

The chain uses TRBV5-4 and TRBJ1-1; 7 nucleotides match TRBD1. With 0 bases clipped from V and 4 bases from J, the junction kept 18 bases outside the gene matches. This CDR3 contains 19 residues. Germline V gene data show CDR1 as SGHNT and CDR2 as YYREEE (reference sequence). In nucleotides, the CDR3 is TGTGCCAGCAGCTTGGGAGAATCTTGGACAGGCGGGTGGGTCACTGAAGCTTTCTTT. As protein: CASSLGESWTGGWVTEAFF.

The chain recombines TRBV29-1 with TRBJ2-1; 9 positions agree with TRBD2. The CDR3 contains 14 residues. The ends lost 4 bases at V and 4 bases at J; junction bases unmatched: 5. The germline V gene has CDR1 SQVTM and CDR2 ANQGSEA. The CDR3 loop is CSVGGSGGYNEQFF. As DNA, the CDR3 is TGCAGCGTTGGCGGTAGCGGGGGATACAATGAGCAGTTCTTC.

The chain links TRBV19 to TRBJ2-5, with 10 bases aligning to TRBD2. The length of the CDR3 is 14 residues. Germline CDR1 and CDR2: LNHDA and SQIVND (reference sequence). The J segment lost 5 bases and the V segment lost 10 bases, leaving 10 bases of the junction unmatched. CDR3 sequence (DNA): TGTGCCACCCACCTTAGCGGGAGGAATGAGACCCAGTACTTC. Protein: CATHLSGRNETQYF. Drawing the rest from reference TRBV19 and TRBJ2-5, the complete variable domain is DGGITQSPKYLFRKEGQNVTLSCEQNLNHDAMYWYRQDPGQGLRLIYYSQIVNDFQKGDIAEGYSVSREKKESFPLTVTSAQKNPTAFYLCATHLSGRNETQYFGPGTRLLVL.

CDR3 DNA: TGTGCCAGCAGTCCGGGGTCGGGGGAGACCCAGTACTTC. Its protein product is CASSPGSGETQYF. This sequence joins TRBV28 and TRBJ2-5, with D possibly being TRBD2 (5 bases). Trimming left V 5 bases short and J 5 bases short, with 12 bases between. Looked up from germline, CDR1 is MDHEN and CDR2 is SYDVKM. The CDR3 is made up of 13 amino acids.

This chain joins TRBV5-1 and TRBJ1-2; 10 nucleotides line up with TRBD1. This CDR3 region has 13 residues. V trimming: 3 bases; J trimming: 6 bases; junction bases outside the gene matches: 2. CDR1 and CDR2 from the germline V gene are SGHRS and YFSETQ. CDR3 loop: CASSSGTGDGYTF. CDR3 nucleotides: TGCGCCAGCAGCTCCGGGACAGGGGATGGCTACACCTTC.

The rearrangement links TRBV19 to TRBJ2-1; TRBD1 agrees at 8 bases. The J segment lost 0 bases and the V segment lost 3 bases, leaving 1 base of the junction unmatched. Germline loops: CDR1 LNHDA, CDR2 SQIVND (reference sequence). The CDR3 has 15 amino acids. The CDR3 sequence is CASSMGTGSYNEQFF. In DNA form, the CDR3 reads TGTGCCAGTAGTATGGGGACAGGCTCCTACAATGAGCAGTTCTTC.

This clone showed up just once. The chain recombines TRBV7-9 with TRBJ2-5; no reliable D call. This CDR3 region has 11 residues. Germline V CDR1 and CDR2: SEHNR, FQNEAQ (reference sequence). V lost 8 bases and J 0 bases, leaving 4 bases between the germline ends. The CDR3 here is CASQYQETQYF. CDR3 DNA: TGTGCCAGCCAGTACCAAGAGACCCAGTACTTC.

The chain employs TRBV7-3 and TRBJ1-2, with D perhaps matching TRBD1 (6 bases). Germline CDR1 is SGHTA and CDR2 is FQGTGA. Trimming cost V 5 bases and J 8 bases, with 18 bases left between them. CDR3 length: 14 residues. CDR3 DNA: TGTGCCAGCAGCCCTCAACAGGGAACGGGGGGCTACACCTTC. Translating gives CASSPQQGTGGYTF.